A single sample gave rise to the 12 T cell receptor beta chains below, sequenced in a study of cytomegalovirus exposure and HLA in healthy donors. The PCR used 60 Vbeta and 13 Jbeta primers. Sequencing was performed with immunoSEQ multiplex PCR; in TCRdb, only in-frame clones are kept and a portion is missing. The repertoire has fewer than 250,000 clones, 82% of them found once; the top ten carry approximately 6%. Source material: PBMCs. The receptor set was obtained from a man aged 35 to 55 in good health and CMV-seropositive.

The gene calls are TRBV9 and TRBJ2-5; D gene uncertain. The length of the CDR3 is 16 residues. Germline CDR1 SGDLS, CDR2 YYNGEE. Trimming removed 4 bases at V and 5 bases at J, with 21 bases between. CDR3 sequence: CASSPSPSHPRETQYF. The CDR3 bases are TGTGCCAGCAGCCCTAGTCCTTCCCACCCGAGGGAGACCCAGTACTTC.

This chain links TRBV7-9 with TRBJ2-7; a possible D gene is TRBD2 (5 bases). There are 12 residues in the CDR3. V gave up 5 bases and J gave up 3 bases, with 8 bases separating them. Germline CDR1 is SEHNR and CDR2 is FQNEAQ (reference sequence). The CDR3 nucleotides are TGTGCCAGCAGCCACGACTACTACGAGCAGTACTTC. Translated: CASSHDYYEQYF.

The chain recombines TRBV9 with TRBJ1-2; TRBD1 might be the D (5 bases). Trimming took 3 bases from V and 4 from J, leaving 16 bases between them. CDR3 length: 15 residues. Germline V lookup: CDR1 SGDLS, CDR2 YYNGEE. CDR3 coding DNA: TGTGCCAGCAGCGCTCAGGTTGGCGGGGGCTATGGCTACACCTTC. Protein sequence: CASSAQVGGGYGYTF.

For this clone: Other DNA sequences in the same sample also yield this CDR3. The V call is TRBV5-1, the J call TRBJ1-2, with unresolved D. The CDR3 is made up of 15 amino acids. CDR1 and CDR2 (germline): SGHRS, YFSETQ. V was cut by 0 bases and J by 4 bases, with 13 bases left in between. The CDR3 spells CASSLEGGFGYGYTF. Written as DNA, the CDR3 is TGCGCCAGCAGCTTGGAGGGAGGGTTCGGCTATGGCTACACCTTC.

As to this clone: The identical CDR3 is also encoded by other nucleotide sequences in the sample. In nucleotides, the CDR3 is TGTGCCAGCAGCTTAGTAGCGGGAGGCACAGATACGCAGTATTTT. Translated, it gives CASSLVAGGTDTQYF. This rearrangement joins TRBV7-9 to TRBJ2-3; 9 bases are shared with TRBD2. The CDR3 totals 15 residues. CDR1 SEHNR and CDR2 FQNEAQ come from the germline V gene (reference sequence). After removal of 1 base from V and 1 base from J, the junction contained 0 bases not matched to a gene.

This chain joins TRBV7-9 and TRBJ2-7; D may be TRBD2 (5 bases). The V gene's germline CDR1 is SEHNR and CDR2 FQNEAQ (reference sequence). This CDR3 is 15 amino acids long. The V end was cut by 1 base, the J end by 3 bases, with 13 bases between. In DNA form, the CDR3 reads TGTGCCAGCAGCTTAGTAGCGACCCCACTCTACGAGCAGTACTTC. Translation gives CASSLVATPLYEQYF.

The rearrangement uses TRBV18 and TRBJ1-4, with D unresolved. This CDR3 is 14 amino acids long. V lost 6 bases and J lost 4, with 12 bases in between. The germline CDR1 and CDR2 sequences are KGHSH and LQKENI. The CDR3 coding sequence is TGTGCCAGCTCCCCGTCGCGGAATAATGAAAAACTGTTTTTT. Protein sequence: CASSPSRNNEKLFF.

This rearrangement joins TRBV5-5 to TRBJ1-4; TRBD1 agrees at 9 bases. The V segment lost 3 bases and the J segment 0 bases; nucleotides outside the gene matches: 6. Germline V gives CDR1 SGHKS, CDR2 YYEKEE (reference sequence). This CDR3 contains 17 residues. This chain's CDR3 is CASSSGTGRSTNEKLFF. The CDR3, as DNA: TGTGCCAGCAGCTCGGGGACAGGGAGGTCAACTAATGAAAAACTGTTTTTT.

The V call is TRBV28, the J call TRBJ2-7; weak D call: TRBD1 (6 bases). The CDR3 length is 14 residues. The V gene lost 6 bases and the J gene lost 5 bases, with 17 bases spanning the gap. From germline, CDR1 is MDHEN and CDR2 SYDVKM. The chain's CDR3 is CASSLTDRPHEQYF. The CDR3 nucleotides read TGTGCCAGCAGCTTGACCGACAGGCCCCACGAGCAGTACTTC.

The table lists this clone with a count of one. The chain joins TRBV29-1 to TRBJ2-5; tentatively, D is TRBD1 (6 bases). CDR1 is SQVTM and CDR2 is ANQGSEA in the germline V gene. With 6 bases removed from V and 1 base from J, the gap between germline ends came to 15 bases. The CDR3 covers 14 residues. The CDR3: CSVAVGQRQETQYF. The CDR3 nucleotides are TGCAGCGTCGCCGTCGGACAGCGCCAAGAGACCCAGTACTTC. The full variable domain, in which reference TRBV29-1 and TRBJ2-5 provide the parts outside the CDR3, is SAVISQKPSRDICQRGTSLTIQCQVDSQVTMMFWYRQQPGQSLTLIATANQGSEATYESGFVIDKFPISRPNLTFSTLTVSNMSPEDSSIYLCSVAVGQRQETQYFGPGTRLLVL.

This clone has a handful of counts. The CDR3 here is CASSPGGGSYGYTF. CDR3 in DNA: TGTGCCAGCAGTCCCGGAGGGGGCAGCTATGGCTACACCTTC. The genes are TRBV7-9 and TRBJ1-2, with 7 bases lining up with TRBD1. Germline loops: CDR1 SEHNR, CDR2 FQNEAQ (reference sequence). V lost 6 bases and J lost 4; bases outside the gene matches: 8. The CDR3 extends over 14 amino acids. Drawing the rest from reference TRBV7-9 and TRBJ1-2, the complete variable domain is DTGVSQNPRHKITKRGQNVTFRCDPISEHNRLYWYRQTLGQGPEFLTYFQNEAQLEKSRLLSDRFSAERPKGSFSTLEIQRTEQGDSAMYLCASSPGGGSYGYTFGSGTRLTVV.

The chain joins TRBV5-4 to TRBJ1-2, with 9 bases that match TRBD1. J lost 6 bases, V lost 0 bases, and 3 bases had no gene match. The germline CDR1 and CDR2 sequences are SGHNT and YYREEE (reference sequence). This CDR3 has 14 amino acids. CDR3 amino acids: CASSLGQGVDGYTF. CDR3 DNA sequence: TGTGCCAGCAGCTTGGGACAGGGGGTCGATGGCTACACCTTC.